The 26 T cell receptor beta chains in this list originate from one sample, sequenced in a study of T-cell memory formation after mild COVID-19. TCRdb re-called the 5' RACE reads with MiXCR, one entry per CDR3 protein. The top ten hold roughly 2.2% of the sample, which has 100,000 to 150,000 distinct CDR3 sequences, roughly 6.2% seen once. Sequenced: PBMCs or a T cell subset sorted from them (not recorded which). Receptor source: an adult woman who had mild COVID-19 (a few samples of this study predate the infection). Cell type and time point are not known.

This sequence joins TRBV2 and TRBJ1-6; the D is unclear. V was trimmed by 2 bases and J by 0 bases, leaving 5 bases between them. This CDR3 region has 15 residues. Germline CDR1 is SNHLY and CDR2 is FYNNEI. CDR3 bases: TGTGCCAGCAGTGAACAAAGCTCCTATAATTCACCCCTCCACTTT. As protein: CASSEQSSYNSPLHF.

The CDR3 sequence: CASSLTILGGYTF. The CDR3 region has the DNA TGTGCCAGCAGCTTAACGATTTTAGGAGGCTACACCTTC. The chain uses TRBV5-4 and TRBJ1-2; D gene ambiguous. Trimming shortened V by 2 bases and J by 8 bases, and 13 bases separated the two germline ends. CDR3 length: 13 amino acids. Germline V lookup: CDR1 SGHNT, CDR2 YYREEE (reference sequence).

The rearrangement uses TRBV30 and TRBJ2-5; TRBD1 matches 7 bases. After removal of 1 base from V and 5 bases from J, the junction contained 4 bases not matched to a gene. The CDR3 length is 13 residues. The germline CDR1 and CDR2 sequences are GTSNPN and SVGIG (reference sequence). The DNA of the CDR3 is TGTGCCTGGAGTGGGGGACAGAGGGAGACCCAGTACTTC. Its translation is CAWSGGQRETQYF.

This chain joins TRBV7-9 and TRBJ1-1; D not certain. Trimming removed 2 bases from V and 1 base from J, with 8 bases in between. CDR3 length: 14 residues. CDR1 and CDR2 from the germline V gene are SEHNR and FQNEAQ (reference sequence). The CDR3: CASSLRPTNTEAFF. CDR3 nucleotides: TGTGCCAGCAGCTTAAGGCCCACGAACACTGAAGCTTTCTTT.

This clonotype was counted between two and nine times. This rearrangement joins TRBV4-2 to TRBJ2-1; D not resolved. The CDR3 is 13 amino acids. Between the trimmed V and J ends, which lost 0 bases and 7 bases, there was a span of 7 bases. Per germline, CDR1 LGHNA and CDR2 YNFKEQ. CDR3 sequence reads: CASSQEVGNEQFF. CDR3 nucleotide sequence: TGTGCCAGCAGCCAAGAGGTGGGGAATGAGCAGTTCTTC.

The chain is built from TRBV20-1 and TRBJ1-1; no clear D. CDR1 DFQATT and CDR2 SNEGSKA come from the germline V gene (reference sequence). V was pared by 6 bases and J by 0 bases, with 14 bases between. The CDR3 consists of 14 residues. CDR3 DNA: TGCAGTGCCAGACGGGGAACCTTGAACACTGAAGCTTTCTTT. Protein sequence: CSARRGTLNTEAFF.

This clonotype occurred many times. The V gene is TRBV5-1, the J gene TRBJ1-1; D is unclear. V lost 4 bases and J lost 1, with 11 bases in between. The germline CDR1 and CDR2 sequences are SGHRS and YFSETQ. This CDR3 region has 14 residues. This chain's CDR3 is CASSPRPGNTEAFF. CDR3 coding DNA: TGCGCCAGCAGCCCCCGCCCCGGGAACACTGAAGCTTTCTTT.

There are many counts of this clonotype. The chain's CDR3 is CASSPYTDGTGELFF. The DNA for the CDR3 is TGTGCCAGCAGCCCTTATACCGACGGCACCGGGGAGCTGTTTTTT. The V and J genes are TRBV7-9 and TRBJ2-2; the D is unclear. Germline CDR1 reads SEHNR; CDR2 reads FQNEAQ (reference sequence). Trimming pared 5 bases from V and 4 bases from J, leaving 14 bases between. The CDR3 extends over 15 amino acids.

The chain uses TRBV14 and TRBJ1-1, with D uncertain. The CDR3 covers 11 residues. Between the trimmed V and J ends, which lost 8 bases and 5 bases, there was a span of 9 bases. The germline CDR1 and CDR2 sequences are SGHDN and FVKESK. The CDR3 loop reads CASSLWTEAFF. For the CDR3, the DNA is TGTGCCAGCTCCCTCTGGACTGAAGCTTTCTTT.

The chain links TRBV9 to TRBJ1-6; D is uncertain. Trimming removed 1 base from V and 10 bases from J, with 12 bases in between. The CDR3 totals 14 residues. The germline V gene encodes CDR1 SGDLS and CDR2 YYNGEE. The CDR3 DNA follows: TGTGCCAGCAGCGTACTCGACACGGGATCACCCCTCCACTTT. Protein sequence: CASSVLDTGSPLHF. Variable domain in full (rest from reference TRBV9 and TRBJ1-6): DSGVTQTPKHLITATGQRVTLRCSPRSGDLSVYWYQQSLDQGLQFLIQYYNGEERAKGNILERFSAQQFPDLHSELNLSSLELGDSALYFCASSVLDTGSPLHFGNGTRLTVT.

This clonotype was detected many times. V usage is TRBV12-3 or TRBV12-4 and J usage is TRBJ2-3, with TRBD2 as a possible D gene (5 bases). V shed 10 bases and J shed 2 bases, with 13 bases lying between them. The CDR3 runs 13 residues. The CDR3: CATKQRPTDTQYF. CDR3 DNA: TGTGCCACCAAGCAGCGGCCCACAGATACGCAGTATTTT.

The chain recombines TRBV12-3 or TRBV12-4 with TRBJ1-5; 7 positions agree with TRBD1. This CDR3 contains 18 residues. V lost 3 bases, J lost 0 bases, and 11 bases stayed unmatched. DNA of the CDR3: TGTGCCAGCAGTTTGACGGCAGGGGGGGTTTATAGCAATCAGCCCCAGCATTTT. Amino acid sequence: CASSLTAGGVYSNQPQHF.

J is TRBJ2-7 and V is TRBV5-1; 8 bases are a match to TRBD1. Germline CDR1 SGHRS, CDR2 YFSETQ. This CDR3 has 12 amino acids. V shed 4 bases and J 5 bases; nucleotides not matched to a gene: 2. The CDR3 protein is CASSQDRDEQYF. CDR3 coding DNA: TGCGCCAGCAGCCAGGACAGGGACGAGCAGTACTTC.

The chain links TRBV20-1 to TRBJ2-1, with unresolved D. V lost 5 bases and J 8 bases, leaving 19 bases between the germline ends. Germline V CDR1 and CDR2: DFQATT, SNEGSKA (reference sequence). The CDR3 sequence is 14 residues long. CDR3 loop: CSALTPVAWDEQFF. CDR3 in DNA: TGCAGTGCTCTGACCCCTGTCGCGTGGGATGAGCAGTTCTTC.

The table lists this clonotype with many counts. This chain links TRBV11-3 with TRBJ2-2; 8 bases match TRBD1. The CDR3 is 20 residues long. V shed 5 bases and J 1 base; nucleotides not matched to a gene: 18. Per the germline V gene, CDR1 is SGHNT and CDR2 is YENEEA. The CDR3 DNA reads TGTGCCAGCAGCCGTTCCGGACAGGGCCTTCTTAGCGGGAACACCGGGGAGCTGTTTTTT. It encodes CASSRSGQGLLSGNTGELFF.

This clonotype occurred many times. V and J are TRBV5-1 and TRBJ2-1; TRBD1 or TRBD2 may be the D gene (5 bases each). The germline CDR1 and CDR2 sequences are SGHRS and YFSETQ. The CDR3 consists of 14 residues. Trimming removed 0 bases at V and 6 bases at J, with 10 bases between. In DNA form, the CDR3 reads TGCGCCAGCAGCTTGGGGGGACGGGTCAATGAGCAGTTCTTC. It yields the protein CASSLGGRVNEQFF.

For this clonotype: Germline and junction disagree at one end, which may indicate a read error. The chain recombines TRBV7-2 with TRBJ2-3; D is unclear. The CDR3 is made up of 13 amino acids. CDR1 SGHTA and CDR2 FQGNSA come from the germline V gene. The CDR3 DNA sequence: TGTTCCAGCAGCTTAGTTCTATCAGATACGCAGTATTTT. It translates to CSSSLVLSDTQYF.

In this sample, this clonotype turned up a few times. The chain carries TRBV5-6 and TRBJ2-7, with D tentatively TRBD1 or TRBD2 (5 bases each). The CDR3 is 15 amino acids. The V end was cut by 2 bases, the J end by 1 base, with 13 bases between. Germline V CDR1 and CDR2: SGHDT, YYEEEE. The CDR3 sequence is CASSFTGTVSYEQYF. The DNA of the CDR3 is TGTGCCAGCAGCTTCACGGGGACGGTTTCCTACGAGCAGTACTTC.

The V call is TRBV29-1, the J call TRBJ2-3; 10 bases match TRBD1. Losses at the gene ends were 6 bases for V and 4 bases for J; bases not matched to a gene: 10. There are 15 residues in the CDR3. The germline gives CDR1 SQVTM, CDR2 ANQGSEA. CDR3 bases: TGCAGCGTGGTAACGGGACAGGGGATAGCAGATACGCAGTATTTT. Protein product: CSVVTGQGIADTQYF.

This clonotype was found a few times. V usage is TRBV5-6 and J usage is TRBJ1-5, with a weak D call TRBD1 (5 bases). This CDR3 region has 12 residues. Germline-derived CDR1 and CDR2 are SGHDT and YYEEEE. With 4 bases removed from V and 9 bases from J, the gap between germline ends came to 11 bases. The CDR3 spells CASSPKGSPQHF. The CDR3 bases are TGTGCCAGCAGCCCCAAGGGGTCGCCCCAGCATTTT.

The chain has TRBV15 and TRBJ2-3; D is unclear. This CDR3 has 12 amino acids. With 0 bases removed from V and 5 bases from J, the gap between germline ends came to 3 bases. CDR1 and CDR2 (germline): LNHNV, YYDKDF (reference sequence). The CDR3 region is CATSRDQDTQYF. Written as DNA, the CDR3 is TGTGCCACCAGCAGAGATCAAGATACGCAGTATTTT.

This clonotype was picked up a small number of times. V and J are TRBV5-4 and TRBJ1-1; a weak D match, TRBD1 (6 bases). Germline assignment: CDR1 SGHNT and CDR2 YYREEE (reference sequence). The CDR3 totals 16 residues. Trimming removed 7 bases from V and 6 bases from J, with 25 bases in between. The CDR3 spells CASLRSLRGGFPEAFF. CDR3 DNA: TGTGCCAGCCTCCGGTCTCTCAGAGGGGGTTTCCCTGAAGCTTTCTTT.

The chain uses TRBV6-5 and TRBJ1-1; TRBD1 matches 7 bases. In germline, CDR1 is MNHEY, CDR2 SVGAGI. Trimming cost V 8 bases and J 0 bases; bases outside gene matches: 9. The length of the CDR3 is 15 residues. CDR3 amino acids: CASGKGQSMNTEAFF. The CDR3 DNA sequence: TGTGCCAGCGGAAAGGGACAGAGCATGAACACTGAAGCTTTCTTT.

This clonotype was found a few times. The rearrangement uses TRBV29-1 and TRBJ2-1, with 14 bases identical to TRBD2. Trimming at V came to 4 bases and at J to 8 bases, leaving 7 bases not matched to a gene. Germline V gene lookup returns CDR1 SQVTM and CDR2 ANQGSEA. The CDR3 has 15 amino acids. CDR3 in DNA: TGCAGCGTTGCTTGGCGACTAGCGGGAGGGGATGAGCAGTTCTTC. Its protein is CSVAWRLAGGDEQFF.

This clonotype was seen a handful of times. The chain uses TRBV20-1 and TRBJ2-3, with 8 bases lining up with TRBD2. V dropped 0 bases and J dropped 4; count of bases not matched to a gene: 12. This CDR3 spans 17 amino acids. Per germline, CDR1 DFQATT and CDR2 SNEGSKA (reference sequence). The CDR3 coding sequence is TGCAGTGCTAGAGATTGGAAGCGGGAGTCGTCGGCAGATACGCAGTATTTT. Its translation: CSARDWKRESSADTQYF.

This clonotype was seen repeatedly, ten times or more. The CDR3 reads CASSLRQGPGNTIYF. The CDR3 nucleotides are TGTGCCAGCAGCTTACGACAGGGGCCTGGAAACACCATATATTTT. The chain carries TRBV7-8 and TRBJ1-3; 8 positions agree with TRBD1. Germline V CDR1 and CDR2: SGHVS, FQNEAQ. The CDR3 is made up of 15 amino acids. V dropped 2 bases and J dropped 2; count of bases not matched to a gene: 2.